Listed here is a single TCR beta chain. The target of this receptor is not known. No much larger clone exists at a distance of one base, and base qualities are not known. Receptor libraries were prepared by multiplex PCR. Sequencing was performed on an Illumina HiSeq 4000. iRepertoire HTBI primers and Arm-PCR amplification of CDR3 regions were used to construct TCR beta libraries. Before sequencing, the PCR products underwent gel purification. In the original analysis: Gene usage analysis of CDR3 amino acid clonotypes used the approximately 56 TRBV and about 15 TRBJ segments found across samples. COPE and FqMerger were used to merge the filtered high-quality paired reads into contigs. BLAST was used to align contigs to IMGT TRBV, TRBD and TRBJ reference genes, with CDR3 defined following IMGT. Any clonotype with a frequency above 0.1% was classified as a highly expanded clone. Shannon entropy served as the measure of repertoire diversity, while the Gini coefficient captured V-J evenness. A clonotype was considered public if more than one individual shared it. TCRdb reworked the public reads: Q25 trimming with fastp, MiXCR clone assembly, productive beta chains retained. Under each unique CDR3 protein, matching rows form one entry showing the most common genes and DNA. Clone size and V and J calls follow TCRdb, not the original study. Within this sample are some 450,000 distinct CDR3 sequences, with around 22% of them counted one time only. The ten largest clones take up about 27% of the sample.

At the junction V is shortened by 0 bases and J by 0 bases, with 12 bases in between. The germline V gene sets CDR1 to SGHTA and CDR2 to FQGNSA. Counted from cysteine to phenylalanine, this CDR3 has 16 amino acids. Kept here is only the CDR3 DNA, which spans 48 bases and is read in frame from base 1. These data belong to a study of regulatory T cells in long-lasting Graves disease (dated by TCRdb to the early 2020s). With regard to the full study: Persistent Graves' disease meant more than 5 years of antithyroid drug treatment with TSH receptor autoantibodies that stayed positive. TCR sequencing covered around 13 persistent and 20 newly diagnosed Graves' disease patients, 33 samples in total. The study took place in China and was registered as a clinical trial. Peripheral blood TCR sequencing and RNA sequencing compared persistent Graves' disease patients with newly diagnosed Graves' disease patients. Persistent Graves' disease patients in the clinical cohort had taken antithyroid drugs for about 9.7 years on average. The investigation overall reported the following: A larger number of public clonotypes was shared among persistent patients (under 3,000) than among newly diagnosed patients (approximately 1,000). Only the TCR beta chain was sequenced and analyzed. As a limitation, the authors acknowledged that the small sample size may reduce accuracy. Peripheral blood alone was examined, since thyroid tissue, which constituted the primary lesion, could not be accessed. Lower TCR Shannon entropy and fewer highly expanded clones were observed in persistent Graves' disease patients than in newly diagnosed patients, which suggested clonal expansion. Preferential use of TRBV28, TRBJ1-2 and TRBJ2-5 was observed in persistent disease, whereas TRBV20-1 and TRBJ2-1 were favored in newly diagnosed disease.

The time point tag for this specimen amounts to: persistent/refractory GD, antithyroid drugs over 5 years with positive TRAb. RNA was extracted from PBMCs in TRIzol for both TCR sequencing and RNA sequencing. The diagnosis of Graves' disease was made according to American Thyroid Association guidelines. Patients for the study were recruited at an endocrinology department in Xi'an, China. Each patient gave around 9.2 milliliters of peripheral blood, collected in an EDTA anticoagulant tube. Ficoll Paque Plus density gradient separation was used to isolate PBMCs, and no further T cell sorting was done. An Agilent 2100 Bioanalyzer and agarose gel were used to check RNA quality, and a NanoDrop 2000 was used to measure RNA concentration.

The sequence came from a female donor with Graves disease. The sequencing here drew on peripheral blood mononuclear cells (PBMCs), taken when the disease was refractory, from a patient treated with antithyroid drugs. The chain couples TRBV7-2 to TRBJ2-7; the D gene cannot be named for sure. The bases read TGTGCCAGCAGCTTAGCGATCGGAGTAGCCTCCTACGAGCAGTACTTC. Translated, this is CASSLAIGVASYEQYF. With the rest looked up from the reference TRBV7-2 and TRBJ2-7 genes rather than sequenced, the full variable domain is GAGVSQSPSNKVTEKGKDVELRCDPISGHTALYWYRQSLGQGLEFLIYFQGNSAPDKSGLPSDRFSAERTGGSVSTLTIQRTQQEDSAVYLCASSLAIGVASYEQYFGPGTRLTVT.